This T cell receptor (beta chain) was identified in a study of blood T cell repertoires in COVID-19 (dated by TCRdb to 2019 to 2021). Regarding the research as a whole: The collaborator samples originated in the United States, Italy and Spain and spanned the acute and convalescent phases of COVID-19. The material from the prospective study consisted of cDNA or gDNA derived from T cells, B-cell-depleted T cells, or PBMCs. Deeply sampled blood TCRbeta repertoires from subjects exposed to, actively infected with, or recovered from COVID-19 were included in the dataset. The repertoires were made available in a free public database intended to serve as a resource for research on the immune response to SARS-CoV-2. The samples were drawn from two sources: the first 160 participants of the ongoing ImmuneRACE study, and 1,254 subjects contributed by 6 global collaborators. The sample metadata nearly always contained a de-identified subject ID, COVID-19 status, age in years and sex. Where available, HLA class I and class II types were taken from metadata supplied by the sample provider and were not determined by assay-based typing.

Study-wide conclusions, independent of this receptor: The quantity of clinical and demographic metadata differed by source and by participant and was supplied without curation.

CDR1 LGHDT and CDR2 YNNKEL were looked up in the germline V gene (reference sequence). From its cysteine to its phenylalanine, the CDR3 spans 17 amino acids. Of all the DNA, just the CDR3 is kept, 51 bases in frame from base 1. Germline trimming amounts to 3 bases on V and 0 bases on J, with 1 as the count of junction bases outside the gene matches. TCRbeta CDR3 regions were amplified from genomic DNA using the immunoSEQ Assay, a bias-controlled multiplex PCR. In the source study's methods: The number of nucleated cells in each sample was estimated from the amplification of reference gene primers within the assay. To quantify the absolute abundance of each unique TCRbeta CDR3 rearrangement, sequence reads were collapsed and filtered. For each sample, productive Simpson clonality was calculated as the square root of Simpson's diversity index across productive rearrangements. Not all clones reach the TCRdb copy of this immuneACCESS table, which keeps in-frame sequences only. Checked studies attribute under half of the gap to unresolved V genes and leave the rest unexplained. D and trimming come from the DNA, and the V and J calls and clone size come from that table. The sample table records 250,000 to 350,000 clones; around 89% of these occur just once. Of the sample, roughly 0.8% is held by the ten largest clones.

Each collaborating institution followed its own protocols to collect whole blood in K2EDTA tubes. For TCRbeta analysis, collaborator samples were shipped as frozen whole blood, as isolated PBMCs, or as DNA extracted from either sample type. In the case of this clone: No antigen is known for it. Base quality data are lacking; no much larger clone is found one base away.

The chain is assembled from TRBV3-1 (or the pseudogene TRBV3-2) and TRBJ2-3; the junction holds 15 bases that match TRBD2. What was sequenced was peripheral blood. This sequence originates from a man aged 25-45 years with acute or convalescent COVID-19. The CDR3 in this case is CASSHGLAGGSTDTQYF. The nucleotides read TGTGCCAGCAGCCACGGACTAGCGGGGGGGAGCACAGATACGCAGTATTTT.